The T cell receptor (beta chain) under discussion was sequenced for a study of OX40 agonist ivuxolimab in advanced cancers. On the study more broadly: Patients were given ivuxolimab, an antibody that agonizes OX40 (CD134). Partial responses were recorded for three patients, including one with hepatocellular carcinoma and two with cutaneous melanoma.

From germline, CDR1 is MNHEY and CDR2 SVGAGI. Deletions cut 0 bases from V and 2 bases from J, with 10 bases between. The length of the CDR3 is 15 residues. The study, taken as a whole, reports: Still undetermined is the antigen specificity of the expanded peripheral T cells.

TCRdb keeps only in-frame clones here, not all; method: immunoSEQ multiplex PCR. The sample lists about 56,000 clones, approximately 80% seen once, with more than 3% in the top ten. To note about this clone: Antigen: not known.

The sequence was obtained from an adult with an advanced solid tumor such as melanoma, head and neck, liver or kidney cancer. The chain is built from TRBV6-5 and TRBJ2-5; D remains ambiguous. Sequences were derived from CD4+ or CD8+ T cells sorted from blood, sampled in a trial of the OX40 agonist ivuxolimab. Here the CDR3 DNA reads TGTGCCAGCAGTTACTCGATGTCCGGGCAAGAGACCCAGTACTTC. As protein: CASSYSMSGQETQYF.